Listed here are 28 T cell receptor beta chains from one sample, sequenced in a study of shared clonotypes between healthy human individuals. Only in-frame clones appear in the TCRdb table, and some are missing; sequencing was by immunoSEQ multiplex PCR. Of 2 million to 2.5 million clones in the sample, more than 80% are singletons; the top ten hold 0.39%. Sequencing input: naive CD4+ T cells from PBMCs. This sample's subset: CD45RA+ positively selected. The origin of the receptors is a man aged 18 to 30 in good health. Some clones in this sample may be carry-over from other donors' samples.

This clone came up once. The J gene is TRBJ1-2, the V gene TRBV28; D is unclear. CDR3 length equals 14 residues. CDR1 MDHEN and CDR2 SYDVKM come from the germline V gene. V lost 6 bases and J 4 bases, leaving 15 bases between the germline ends. The CDR3 bases are TGTGCCAGCAGCTCCGCTGGGAGTGGCTATGGCTACACCTTC. Residues: CASSSAGSGYGYTF.

The chain carries TRBV4-2 and TRBJ2-2; TRBD2 agrees at 7 bases. V gave up 1 base and J gave up 4 bases; unmatched junction bases: 6. The CDR3 spans 16 residues. Germline loops: CDR1 LGHNA, CDR2 YNFKEQ. The CDR3 here is CASSQVSGGPTGELFF. In DNA form, the CDR3 reads TGTGCCAGCAGCCAAGTGTCGGGAGGTCCCACCGGGGAGCTGTTTTTT.

The V gene is TRBV2, the J gene TRBJ2-7; 10 bases are shared with TRBD1. In germline, CDR1 is SNHLY, CDR2 FYNNEI. The CDR3 is made up of 14 amino acids. V was pared by 6 bases and J by 5 bases, with 7 bases of the junction left unmatched. CDR3 residues: CASRRDRGVDEQYF. CDR3 nucleotide sequence: TGTGCCAGCAGGCGGGACAGGGGCGTCGACGAGCAGTACTTC.

This chain uses TRBV10-3 with TRBJ2-3; D remains unclear. The CDR3 consists of 13 residues. Germline V gene data show CDR1 as ENHRY and CDR2 as SYGVKD. Trimming took 8 bases from V and 0 from J, leaving 9 bases between them. The chain's CDR3 is CAIAGQSTDTQYF. CDR3 sequence (DNA): TGTGCCATCGCAGGCCAAAGCACAGATACGCAGTATTTT.

The rearrangement links TRBV9 to TRBJ2-3, with D hard to call. The V gene lost 4 bases and the J gene lost 0 bases, with 12 bases spanning the gap. CDR3 length: 15 amino acids. Germline CDR1 and CDR2: SGDLS and YYNGEE. The CDR3 DNA follows: TGTGCCAGCAGCCCTTCGACGGATAGCACAGATACGCAGTATTTT. Protein sequence: CASSPSTDSTDTQYF.

The chain recombines TRBV7-2 with TRBJ2-1; the match to TRBD2 covers 8 bases. Looked up from germline, CDR1 is SGHTA and CDR2 is FQGNSA. Unmatched junction bases numbered 7, after V lost 2 bases and J lost 1 base. The CDR3 runs 17 residues. The CDR3: CASSLRGSGRSYNEQFF. The CDR3, as DNA: TGTGCCAGCAGCTTAAGAGGGAGCGGGAGATCCTACAATGAGCAGTTCTTC.

CDR3 protein: CASSALGQSYNEQFF. CDR3 coding DNA: TGTGCCAGCAGTGCCCTGGGACAGTCCTACAATGAGCAGTTCTTC. The chain carries TRBV6-1 and TRBJ2-1; 7 bases line up with TRBD1. The CDR3 length is 15 residues. J lost 1 base, V lost 4 bases, and 4 bases had no gene match. From germline, CDR1 is MNHNS and CDR2 SASEGT.

The chain couples TRBV21-1 to TRBJ1-2; whether TRBD1, the table's D call, matches the DNA was not checked. TRBV21-1 is described as a pseudogene. The CDR3 loop spans 15 amino acids. This CDR3 is CASSRRCGRGPGYTF. CDR3 sequence (DNA): TGTGCCAGCAGCCGCCGATGCGGCAGGGGGCCCGGCTACACCTTC.

J is TRBJ1-1 and V is TRBV11-2; the D is unclear. CDR1 is SGHAT, CDR2 FQNNGV, per germline. The CDR3 is 11 amino acids. V was trimmed by 1 base and J by 7 bases, leaving 4 bases between them. For the CDR3, the DNA is TGTGCCAGCAGCTTAGTAGGTGAAGCTTTCTTT. Its translation: CASSLVGEAFF.

CDR3 sequence: CASSKAGGPPYNEQFF. The CDR3 nucleotides read TGTGCCAGCAGCAAAGCGGGAGGGCCCCCCTACAATGAGCAGTTCTTC. The rearrangement joins TRBV11-3 to TRBJ2-1; 10 nucleotides agree with TRBD2. The CDR3 is 16 residues long. V lost 5 bases, J lost 2 bases, and 6 bases stayed unmatched. In germline, CDR1 is SGHNT, CDR2 YENEEA.

The V call is TRBV7-2, the J call TRBJ1-2, with D perhaps TRBD1 (5 bases). This CDR3 spans 17 amino acids. Trimming pared 1 base from V and 1 base from J, leaving 16 bases between. Germline lookup yields CDR1 SGHTA and CDR2 FQGNSA. DNA of the CDR3: TGTGCCAGCAGCTTAGGACAGTTAGATCCGTATAACTATGGCTACACCTTC. Residues: CASSLGQLDPYNYGYTF.

This chain uses TRBV6-5 with TRBJ2-5; 8 nucleotides agree with TRBD2. The length of the CDR3 is 14 residues. With V trimmed by 8 bases and J by 5 bases, 10 bases remained unmatched. CDR1 is MNHEY, CDR2 SVGAGI, per germline. The CDR3 sequence: CASQASGSSETQYF. The CDR3 coding sequence is TGTGCCAGCCAGGCCAGCGGGAGTTCGGAGACCCAGTACTTC.

The chain uses TRBV5-1 and TRBJ1-1, with D possibly TRBD1 on 5 matching bases. In germline, CDR1 is SGHRS, CDR2 YFSETQ. CDR3 length: 14 residues. Deletions cut 1 base from V and 5 bases from J, with 12 bases between. CDR3 amino acids: CASSLSAGLTEAFF. In DNA form, the CDR3 reads TGCGCCAGCAGCTTGTCTGCGGGGCTGACTGAAGCTTTCTTT.

The chain combines TRBV7-9 with TRBJ2-2, with D perhaps matching TRBD2 (5 bases). V was clipped by 5 bases and J by 6 bases, with 7 bases between them. Germline V gives CDR1 SEHNR, CDR2 FQNEAQ (reference sequence). The CDR3 sequence is 12 residues long. The CDR3 sequence: CASSRDAGELFF. CDR3 in DNA: TGTGCCAGCAGCCGGGATGCCGGGGAGCTGTTTTTT. Drawing the rest from reference TRBV7-9 and TRBJ2-2, the complete variable domain is DTGVSQNPRHKITKRGQNVTFRCDPISEHNRLYWYRQTLGQGPEFLTYFQNEAQLEKSRLLSDRFSAERPKGSFSTLEIQRTEQGDSAMYLCASSRDAGELFFGEGSRLTVL.

This clone was seen only a few times. Here the CDR3 reads CASSLGTGSLYGYTF. The CDR3 bases are TGTGCCAGCAGCTTGGGGACAGGGTCCCTCTATGGCTACACCTTC. The chain has TRBV5-4 and TRBJ1-2; 8 bases match TRBD1. Germline V gives CDR1 SGHNT, CDR2 YYREEE (reference sequence). V trimming: 0 bases; J trimming: 4 bases; junction bases outside the gene matches: 5. The CDR3 consists of 15 residues.

The J gene is TRBJ1-2, the V gene TRBV7-9; D ambiguous. CDR3 length: 14 amino acids. Deletions cut 5 bases from V and 2 bases from J, with 12 bases between. Germline V CDR1 and CDR2: SEHNR, FQNEAQ (reference sequence). DNA of the CDR3: TGTGCCAGCAGCAGCCTGAGAGAGAACTATGGCTACACCTTC. Its translation: CASSSLRENYGYTF.

A remark on this clone: One end of the junction is discordant with germline, which a read error may explain. The same CDR3 is also encoded by other DNA sequences in this sample. The chain carries TRBV7-2 and TRBJ1-4; no clear D gene. The CDR3 spans 15 residues. Germline CDR1 and CDR2: SGHTA and FQGNSA. CDR3: CASRSSATANEKLFF. Here the CDR3 DNA reads TGTGCCAGCAGATCCTCGGCCACGGCTAATGAAAAACTGTTTTTC. The complete variable domain, with remaining parts taken from reference TRBV7-2 and TRBJ1-4, reads GAGVSQSPSNKVTEKGKDVELRCDPISGHTALYWYRQSLGQGLEFLIYFQGNSAPDKSGLPSDRFSAERTGGSVSTLTIQRTQQEDSAVYLCASRSSATANEKLFFGSGTQLSVL.

The rearrangement joins TRBV4-3 to TRBJ2-2; tentative D call: TRBD2 (5 bases). The V end was cut by 1 base, the J end by 5 bases, with 11 bases between. This CDR3 has 15 residues. Germline CDR1 LGHNA, CDR2 YSLEER. The CDR3 bases are TGCGCCAGCAGCCAAGCGGGATGGGGTACCGGGGAGCTGTTTTTT. It encodes CASSQAGWGTGELFF.

V gene TRBV5-5 combines with J gene TRBJ2-5; D not resolved. The CDR3 contains 12 residues. Germline CDR1 reads SGHKS; CDR2 reads YYEKEE (reference sequence). V shed 2 bases and J shed 5 bases, with 7 bases lying between them. Written as DNA, the CDR3 is TGTGCCAGCAGCTTATTGTCGGAGACCCAGTACTTC. Translated: CASSLLSETQYF. Filled out from reference TRBV5-5 and TRBJ2-5, the complete variable domain reads DAGVTQSPTHLIKTRGQQVTLRCSPISGHKSVSWYQQVLGQGPQFIFQYYEKEERGRGNFPDRFSARQFPNYSSELNVNALLLGDSALYLCASSLLSETQYFGPGTRLLVL.

The CDR3 is CASSPSKAQTPARTQYF. The CDR3 region has the DNA TGTGCCAGCTCACCATCTAAGGCCCAGACACCCGCCAGGACCCAGTACTTC. The J gene is TRBJ2-5, the V gene TRBV18; D gene unclear. Germline CDR1 is KGHSH and CDR2 is LQKENI. CDR3 length equals 17 residues. Deletions cut 2 bases from V and 7 bases from J, with 23 bases between.

Worth noting for this clone: This CDR3 is also generated by other DNA sequences in the sample. This chain connects TRBV7-2 to TRBJ1-4; unclear D gene. Germline lookup yields CDR1 SGHTA and CDR2 FQGNSA. The germline V and J ends were trimmed by 0 bases and 7 bases, with 6 bases remaining between them. The CDR3 is made up of 13 amino acids. The CDR3 DNA reads as TGTGCCAGCAGCTTAGCGTGGGGTGAAAAACTGTTTTTT. Translation gives CASSLAWGEKLFF. Full variable domain (missing parts from reference TRBV7-2 and TRBJ1-4): GAGVSQSPSNKVTEKGKDVELRCDPISGHTALYWYRQSLGQGLEFLIYFQGNSAPDKSGLPSDRFSAERTGGSVSTLTIQRTQQEDSAVYLCASSLAWGEKLFFGSGTQLSVL.

The chain is built from TRBV7-3 and TRBJ2-7, with D possibly being TRBD1 (6 bases). Germline V lookup: CDR1 SGHTA, CDR2 FQGTGA. V was trimmed by 2 bases and J by 0 bases, leaving 8 bases between them. CDR3 length: 14 amino acids. CDR3 amino acids: CASSLRGHSYEQYF. CDR3 bases: TGTGCCAGCAGCTTACGGGGACACTCCTACGAGCAGTACTTC.

Notes on this clone: Relative to the germline gene, one junction end is altered; a read error may explain this. This chain connects TRBV6-1 to TRBJ2-2; TRBD2 matches 11 bases. CDR1 is MNHNS, CDR2 SASEGT, per germline. The CDR3 covers 16 residues. CDR3 residues: CAISESLTSGIGELFF. Written as DNA, the CDR3 is TGTGCCATCAGTGAGTCCCTGACTAGCGGGATAGGGGAGCTGTTTTTT.

The V gene is TRBV6-1, the J gene TRBJ2-7, with 11 nucleotides matching TRBD2. Per the germline V gene, CDR1 is MNHNS and CDR2 is SASEGT. This CDR3 is 15 amino acids long. V shed 6 bases, J shed 2 bases, and the junction held 6 bases outside the gene matches. The chain's CDR3 is CASSVGTSGPYEQYF. DNA for the CDR3: TGTGCCAGCAGCGTTGGGACTAGCGGCCCCTACGAGCAGTACTTC.

The rearrangement uses TRBV2 and TRBJ2-6; D is uncertain. Germline assignment: CDR1 SNHLY and CDR2 FYNNEI. Between the trimmed V and J ends, which lost 5 bases and 2 bases, there was a span of 10 bases. The CDR3 extends over 15 amino acids. The CDR3 here is CASSPQAAGANVLTF. DNA for the CDR3: TGTGCCAGCAGTCCTCAGGCTGCTGGGGCCAACGTCCTGACTTTC.

The chain couples TRBV5-6 to TRBJ2-3; unclear D gene. Germline CDR1 and CDR2: SGHDT and YYEEEE. This CDR3 comprises 15 residues. Between the trimmed V and J ends, which lost 2 bases and 1 base, there was a span of 11 bases. Here the CDR3 reads CASSLLTPRTDTQYF. The CDR3 nucleotides are TGTGCCAGCAGCTTACTTACCCCCCGCACAGATACGCAGTATTTT. Variable domain in full (rest from reference TRBV5-6 and TRBJ2-3): DAGVTQSPTHLIKTRGQQVTLRCSPKSGHDTVSWYQQALGQGPQFIFQYYEEEERQRGNFPDRFSGHQFPNYSSELNVNALLLGDSALYLCASSLLTPRTDTQYFGPGTRLTVL.

The chain carries TRBV27 and TRBJ2-5; TRBD1 might be the D (6 bases). This CDR3 spans 14 amino acids. Germline V CDR1 and CDR2: MNHEY, SMNVEV (reference sequence). V was shortened by 6 bases and J by 5 bases, with 16 bases between the two germline ends. CDR3 sequence: CASSFTRQGETQYF. CDR3 DNA sequence: TGTGCCAGCAGCTTTACAAGGCAGGGGGAGACCCAGTACTTC.

This chain connects TRBV5-1 to TRBJ2-7, with 8 nucleotides matching TRBD2. This CDR3 spans 15 amino acids. V lost 0 bases and J lost 4; bases outside the gene matches: 6. CDR1 SGHRS and CDR2 YFSETQ come from the germline V gene. CDR3 region: CASSLVTAGAYEQYF. The CDR3 bases are TGCGCCAGCAGCTTGGTTACAGCGGGGGCATACGAGCAGTACTTC. The full variable domain, rest sourced from reference TRBV5-1 and TRBJ2-7, is KAGVTQTPRYLIKTRGQQVTLSCSPISGHRSVSWYQQTPGQGLQFLFEYFSETQRNKGNFPGRFSGRQFSNSRSEMNVSTLELGDSALYLCASSLVTAGAYEQYFGPGTRLTVT.